This passage covers 30 T cell receptor beta chains from one sample sequenced in a study of shared clonotypes between healthy human individuals. Naive CD8 isolation took CD45RO-negative cells positively selected for CCR7 and excluded terminally differentiated effector memory CD45RA+ cells. TCRdb keeps only in-frame clones here, not all; method: immunoSEQ multiplex PCR. The top ten clones hold 1.5% to 2% of a sample with 2 million to 2.5 million clones, around 93% of them seen once. Sequenced input: naive CD8+ T cells from PBMCs. The origin of the receptors is a man younger than 30 in good health. Some clones in this sample may be carry-over from other donors' samples.

The V and J genes are TRBV29-1 and TRBJ1-2, with 7 bases fitting TRBD1. Germline V gene lookup returns CDR1 SQVTM and CDR2 ANQGSEA. The V gene end was trimmed by 7 bases and the J gene end by 0 bases; junction bases not matched to a gene: 11. The CDR3 covers 15 residues. The CDR3, as DNA: TGCAGCGGAGCCGGGACAGAGGCGCCTAACTATGGCTACACCTTC. This gives the protein CSGAGTEAPNYGYTF.

This clone was seen a handful of times. This rearrangement joins TRBV7-9 to TRBJ1-4; 7 bases align to TRBD1. This CDR3 has 15 amino acids. Germline V gene sequence: CDR1 SEHNR, CDR2 FQNEAQ (reference sequence). With 2 bases clipped from V and 8 bases from J, the junction kept 8 bases outside the gene matches. In nucleotides, the CDR3 is TGTGCCAGCAGCTTACAGGCAGGGGGGGACGAAAAACTGTTTTTT. Translated, it gives CASSLQAGGDEKLFF.

V gene TRBV27 combines with J gene TRBJ2-3; 8 bases are a match to TRBD2. This CDR3 contains 17 residues. Germline trimming cut 5 bases from V and 0 bases from J; bases unmatched to any gene: 10. Germline V gene lookup returns CDR1 MNHEY and CDR2 SMNVEV (reference sequence). In DNA form, the CDR3 reads TGTGCCAGCAGTACCGGACTAGCAGGGACTAGCACAGATACGCAGTATTTT. This codes for CASSTGLAGTSTDTQYF.

CDR3 nucleotides: TGCAGCGTAGAGGACTATAGCGGGAGTCGGGTACGGGACTACAATGAGCAGTTCTTC. Its translation is CSVEDYSGSRVRDYNEQFF. The J gene is TRBJ2-1, the V gene TRBV29-1; 9 bases match TRBD2. V was pared by 6 bases and J by 3 bases, with 21 bases of the junction left unmatched. Germline V gene data show CDR1 as SQVTM and CDR2 as ANQGSEA. This CDR3 region has 19 residues.

This chain uses TRBV29-1 with TRBJ2-4; a weak D match, TRBD1 (7 bases). This CDR3 spans 13 amino acids. Germline V gene data show CDR1 as SQVTM and CDR2 as ANQGSEA. V lost 3 bases to trimming and J lost 8 bases, with 14 bases between them. The CDR3 sequence: CSVDGGTVDIQYF. As DNA, the CDR3 is TGCAGCGTTGATGGAGGGACAGTGGACATTCAGTACTTC.

The gene calls are TRBV5-1 and TRBJ2-1; D gene unclear. V lost 0 bases to trimming and J lost 5 bases, with 9 bases between them. Germline V gene data show CDR1 as SGHRS and CDR2 as YFSETQ. The CDR3 has 14 residues. The CDR3 bases are TGCGCCAGCAGCTTGGGCCTACCTAACAATGAGCAGTTCTTC. Amino acids: CASSLGLPNNEQFF.

The gene calls are TRBV27 and TRBJ1-2, with TRBD1 matching over 7 bases. Germline CDR1 reads MNHEY; CDR2 reads SMNVEV (reference sequence). This CDR3 has 17 amino acids. V lost 5 bases and J lost 4; bases outside the gene matches: 16. The CDR3 DNA follows: TGTGCCAGCAGTCCCTACGGGCTATTGACAGGGTCCTATGGCTACACCTTC. Protein sequence: CASSPYGLLTGSYGYTF.

This clone was detected only once. The J gene is TRBJ2-4, the V gene TRBV9; TRBD2 agrees at 8 bases. J lost 8 bases, V lost 0 bases, and 10 bases had no gene match. CDR1 SGDLS and CDR2 YYNGEE come from the germline V gene. The length of the CDR3 is 16 residues. CDR3 sequence reads: CASSVASSSGSDIQYF. DNA of the CDR3: TGTGCCAGCAGCGTAGCTTCTAGCAGCGGGAGTGACATTCAGTACTTC. Filled out from reference TRBV9 and TRBJ2-4, the complete variable domain reads DSGVTQTPKHLITATGQRVTLRCSPRSGDLSVYWYQQSLDQGLQFLIQYYNGEERAKGNILERFSAQQFPDLHSELNLSSLELGDSALYFCASSVASSSGSDIQYFGAGTRLSVL.

This sequence joins TRBV28 and TRBJ1-3, with TRBD1 identical over 7 bases. The CDR3 spans 14 residues. Germline trimming cut 4 bases from V and 2 bases from J; bases unmatched to any gene: 2. Per germline, CDR1 MDHEN and CDR2 SYDVKM. The CDR3 reads CASSSTGTGNTIYF. CDR3 DNA sequence: TGTGCCAGCAGTTCGACAGGGACTGGAAACACCATATATTTT.

This clone has just one count. The genes are TRBV28 and TRBJ2-7, with unresolved D. V dropped 5 bases and J dropped 0 bases, with 11 bases sitting between them. The CDR3 covers 14 residues. Germline CDR1 is MDHEN and CDR2 is SYDVKM. In DNA, the CDR3 is TGTGCCAGCAGTGCAAGACCGATCTCCTACGAGCAGTACTTC. It yields the protein CASSARPISYEQYF. The entire variable domain, with the rest obtained from reference TRBV28 and TRBJ2-7, is as follows: DVKVTQSSRYLVKRTGEKVFLECVQDMDHENMFWYRQDPGLGLRLIYFSYDVKMKEKGDIPEGYSVSREKKERFSLILESASTNQTSMYLCASSARPISYEQYFGPGTRLTVT.

For the CDR3, the DNA is TGCGCCAGCAGGTGGACTAGCGGGTTCTCCGGCGGTGCCACAGATACGCAGTATTTT. Protein sequence: CASRWTSGFSGGATDTQYF. This chain links TRBV10-1 with TRBJ2-3; 11 bases align to TRBD2. The CDR3 is made up of 19 amino acids. Germline V CDR1 and CDR2: WNHNN, SYGVQD (reference sequence). The V gene end was trimmed by 6 bases and the J gene end by 2 bases; junction bases not matched to a gene: 16.

Concerning this clone: Other DNA sequences in this specimen translate into the identical CDR3. The rearrangement uses TRBV27 and TRBJ2-7; no firm D call. In germline, CDR1 is MNHEY, CDR2 SMNVEV (reference sequence). The CDR3 is 13 amino acids. The ends were cut back, 0 bases at V and 4 bases at J, with 7 bases in the middle. The CDR3 reads CASSLSRAYEQYF. The CDR3 region has the DNA TGTGCCAGCAGTTTATCTCGGGCTTACGAGCAGTACTTC.

This clone was seen a handful of times. Other DNA sequences in the same sample also yield this CDR3. V gene TRBV27 combines with J gene TRBJ1-5; unclear D gene. Trimming removed 0 bases at V and 0 bases at J, with 6 bases between. Per germline, CDR1 MNHEY and CDR2 SMNVEV (reference sequence). The CDR3 contains 15 residues. CDR3 amino acids: CASSLSAYSNQPQHF. CDR3 nucleotides: TGTGCCAGCAGTTTATCAGCTTATAGCAATCAGCCCCAGCATTTT.

To note about this clone: The same CDR3 is also encoded by other DNA sequences in this sample. J is TRBJ1-2 and V is TRBV5-1; D unresolved. CDR1 SGHRS and CDR2 YFSETQ come from the germline V gene. The V and J ends lost 2 bases and 6 bases respectively, with 5 bases between them. This CDR3 spans 11 amino acids. The CDR3 protein is CASSFGDGYTF. The CDR3 DNA is TGCGCCAGCAGCTTTGGTGATGGCTACACCTTC.

The rearrangement links TRBV13 to TRBJ2-5; TRBD1 is a possible D gene (5 bases). Germline CDR1 and CDR2: PRHDT and FYEKMQ (reference sequence). Trimming pared 2 bases from V and 1 base from J, leaving 11 bases between. The CDR3 runs to 15 residues. CDR3 DNA: TGTGCCAGCAGCTTAAAGACAGAACTCCAAGAGACCCAGTACTTC. Protein sequence: CASSLKTELQETQYF. Drawing the rest from reference TRBV13 and TRBJ2-5, the complete variable domain is AAGVIQSPRHLIKEKRETATLKCYPIPRHDTVYWYQQGPGQDPQFLISFYEKMQSDKGSIPDRFSAQQFSDYHSELNMSSLELGDSALYFCASSLKTELQETQYFGPGTRLLVL.

The chain recombines TRBV19 with TRBJ1-2; D is undetermined. The CDR3 has 15 residues. Germline V lookup: CDR1 LNHDA, CDR2 SQIVND (reference sequence). Trimming stripped 6 bases from V and 0 bases from J, with 14 bases between. CDR3 sequence (DNA): TGTGCCAGTAGCCCACGGAGGCAGGCTAACTATGGCTACACCTTC. Its translation: CASSPRRQANYGYTF.

A note on this clone: Other DNA sequences in the same sample also yield this CDR3. The genes are TRBV9 and TRBJ2-7, with D hard to call. Trimming left V 0 bases short and J 2 bases short, with 9 bases between. CDR3 length: 14 amino acids. Germline CDR1 SGDLS, CDR2 YYNGEE. CDR3 bases: TGTGCCAGCAGCGTAGTTCCAGGAACCTACGAGCAGTACTTC. It yields the protein CASSVVPGTYEQYF.

In this sample, this clone turned up once. The chain has TRBV28 and TRBJ2-3; no firm D call. CDR3 length: 14 amino acids. Germline values: CDR1 MDHEN, CDR2 SYDVKM. The V gene lost 2 bases and the J gene lost 5 bases, with 11 bases spanning the gap. In nucleotides, the CDR3 is TGTGCCAGCAGTTTAAGCCCGATGGGAGATACGCAGTATTTT. The encoded protein is CASSLSPMGDTQYF.

This sequence joins TRBV27 and TRBJ2-7, with a weak D call TRBD1 (6 bases). V was clipped by 6 bases and J by 4 bases, with 16 bases between them. The CDR3 sequence is 14 residues long. CDR1 and CDR2 from the germline V gene are MNHEY and SMNVEV (reference sequence). CDR3 in amino acids: CASRRIRGVYEQYF. CDR3 in DNA: TGTGCCAGCAGGAGAATCAGGGGAGTTTACGAGCAGTACTTC.

This clone was observed a single time. The chain combines TRBV5-6 with TRBJ1-3, with D possibly matching TRBD1 (5 bases). This CDR3 has 14 residues. Trimming cost V 4 bases and J 4 bases, with 12 bases left between them. The germline gives CDR1 SGHDT, CDR2 YYEEEE. The CDR3 loop is CASSRWGTGNTIYF. DNA for the CDR3: TGTGCCAGCAGCCGGTGGGGGACGGGAAACACCATATATTTT.

This chain uses TRBV11-3 with TRBJ2-1; no reliable D call. The germline V and J ends were trimmed by 5 bases and 8 bases, with 16 bases remaining between them. Germline V lookup: CDR1 SGHNT, CDR2 YENEEA. The CDR3 runs to 14 residues. The CDR3 DNA reads TGTGCCAGCAGCCCCTCCGGATACGGGTATGAGCAGTTCTTC. As protein: CASSPSGYGYEQFF.

The chain has TRBV9 and TRBJ2-3; 8 positions agree with TRBD2. CDR1 is SGDLS and CDR2 is YYNGEE in the germline V gene. The CDR3 consists of 14 residues. V shed 4 bases, J shed 4 bases, and the junction held 5 bases outside the gene matches. The CDR3: CASSPSGRADTQYF. Here the CDR3 DNA reads TGTGCCAGCAGCCCCAGCGGGAGAGCAGATACGCAGTATTTT. Supplemented by reference TRBV9 and TRBJ2-3, the full variable domain reads DSGVTQTPKHLITATGQRVTLRCSPRSGDLSVYWYQQSLDQGLQFLIQYYNGEERAKGNILERFSAQQFPDLHSELNLSSLELGDSALYFCASSPSGRADTQYFGPGTRLTVL.

The rearrangement joins TRBV7-9 to TRBJ2-4; TRBD1 aligns across 7 bases. J was trimmed by 9 bases and V by 5 bases; bases with no gene match: 16. The CDR3 contains 16 residues. Germline V gene lookup returns CDR1 SEHNR and CDR2 FQNEAQ (reference sequence). The CDR3 loop reads CASSRGGALDLAIQYF. CDR3 in DNA: TGTGCCAGCAGCAGAGGGGGCGCTTTGGATCTCGCCATTCAGTACTTC.

CDR3 protein: CAWNTRAEQFF. CDR3 DNA sequence: TGTGCCTGGAACACGCGTGCTGAGCAGTTCTTC. The chain employs TRBV30 and TRBJ2-1; D is ambiguous. Per the germline V gene, CDR1 is GTSNPN and CDR2 is SVGIG (reference sequence). V was shortened by 4 bases and J by 9 bases, with 10 bases between the two germline ends. CDR3 length: 11 amino acids.

This sequence joins TRBV6-1 and TRBJ1-5, with a possible D match to TRBD1 (5 bases). Germline lookup yields CDR1 MNHNS and CDR2 SASEGT. The CDR3 has 15 amino acids. The ends were cut back, 1 base at V and 3 bases at J, with 10 bases in the middle. CDR3 sequence reads: CASSEGPGLNQPQHF. In DNA form, the CDR3 reads TGTGCCAGCAGTGAAGGTCCAGGGCTCAATCAGCCCCAGCATTTT.

The chain uses TRBV9 and TRBJ2-2, with D possibly TRBD1 on 6 matching bases. The CDR3 length is 15 residues. V was trimmed by 4 bases and J by 7 bases, leaving 17 bases between them. The germline V gene has CDR1 SGDLS and CDR2 YYNGEE. This CDR3 reads CASSMWGQTIGELFF. In DNA form, the CDR3 reads TGTGCCAGCAGCATGTGGGGACAAACCATCGGGGAGCTGTTTTTT.

Here the CDR3 DNA reads TGTGCCTGGAGATGGACTAGACTCGATGAGCAGTTCTTC. It translates to CAWRWTRLDEQFF. The V call is TRBV30, the J call TRBJ2-1; 7 bases are a match to TRBD2. The CDR3 extends over 13 amino acids. Trimming took 3 bases from V and 8 from J; bases not matched to a gene: 7. From germline, CDR1 is GTSNPN and CDR2 SVGIG (reference sequence).

This clone has a single count. This chain uses TRBV7-9 with TRBJ2-3; D gene ambiguous. V shed 4 bases and J shed 5 bases, with 7 bases lying between them. This CDR3 is built from 12 residues. Looked up from germline, CDR1 is SEHNR and CDR2 is FQNEAQ (reference sequence). CDR3 region: CASSSYLDTQYF. The CDR3 DNA reads TGTGCCAGCAGCTCCTATTTAGATACGCAGTATTTT.

This clone has a single count. The chain is built from TRBV9 and TRBJ1-2; D ambiguous. This CDR3 region has 13 residues. Germline loops: CDR1 SGDLS, CDR2 YYNGEE. Trimming cost V 0 bases and J 4 bases, with 7 bases left between them. The CDR3 DNA reads as TGTGCCAGCAGCGTAGATGCCACCTATGGCTACACCTTC. Protein: CASSVDATYGYTF. The whole variable domain, remainder taken from reference TRBV9 and TRBJ1-2, is DSGVTQTPKHLITATGQRVTLRCSPRSGDLSVYWYQQSLDQGLQFLIQYYNGEERAKGNILERFSAQQFPDLHSELNLSSLELGDSALYFCASSVDATYGYTFGSGTRLTVV.

The chain recombines TRBV29-1 with TRBJ2-2, with 7 bases lining up with TRBD2. This CDR3 contains 16 residues. V was clipped by 6 bases and J by 5 bases; unmatched bases: 15. Germline values: CDR1 SQVTM, CDR2 ANQGSEA. The CDR3 here is CSVGGQAGVPTGELFF. DNA for the CDR3: TGCAGCGTGGGTGGGCAGGCGGGAGTCCCAACCGGGGAGCTGTTTTTT.